The rows below give T cell receptor beta chains drawn from one sample of a study of T-cell reconstitution after alpha-beta-depleted transplantation in children. TCRdb called the PCR reads again in MiXCR, with one record for every CDR3 protein. This table has around 530,000 distinct CDR3 sequences, roughly 33% appearing once. Sequences were derived from PBMCs from the stem cell graft donor, sampled from the stem cell graft. These receptors were obtained from a human donor who donated a stem cell graft to a child with aplastic anemia. Each CDR3 is given without its conserved first and last residue. Fields, in order: V gene, J gene, CDR3 length, clone size, CDR3 protein. Not all rows give a size; the values are once, few, many and, for expanded clones, a class.

v_gene: TRBV5-1
j_gene: TRBJ2-1
len: 12
abundance: few
CDR3aa: ASCGQGTYNEQF

v_gene: TRBV12-3/TRBV12-4
j_gene: TRBJ2-7
len: 15
abundance: few
CDR3aa: ASSSPEGDRSLNEQY

v_gene: TRBV18
j_gene: TRBJ1-1
len: 13
abundance: few
CDR3aa: ASSLMQGRNTEAF

v_gene: TRBV6-2/TRBV6-3
j_gene: TRBJ1-1
len: 12
abundance: few
CDR3aa: ASSLQGWATEAF

v_gene: TRBV12-3/TRBV12-4
j_gene: TRBJ1-3
len: 11
abundance: few
CDR3aa: ASSFNGRNTIY

v_gene: TRBV19
j_gene: TRBJ1-2
len: 9
abundance: NA
CDR3aa: ASSNRKGCT

v_gene: TRBV5-1
j_gene: TRBJ2-3
len: 14
abundance: NA
CDR3aa: ASSPEGGLAADTQY

v_gene: TRBV12-3/TRBV12-4
j_gene: TRBJ1-2
len: 10
abundance: NA
CDR3aa: ASRLGVYGYT

v_gene: TRBV12-3/TRBV12-4
j_gene: TRBJ1-4
len: 12
abundance: NA
CDR3aa: ASRLSGPNEKLF

v_gene: TRBV5-4
j_gene: TRBJ1-1
len: 15
abundance: NA
CDR3aa: ASSLAEVGAMNTEAF

v_gene: TRBV12-3/TRBV12-4
j_gene: TRBJ2-1
len: 14
abundance: NA
CDR3aa: ASSPGYGGSYNEQF

v_gene: TRBV7-2
j_gene: TRBJ2-1
len: 12
abundance: NA
CDR3aa: ASSPSGRVYEQF

v_gene: TRBV7-2
j_gene: TRBJ2-5
len: 11
abundance: few
CDR3aa: ASSPHVKETQY

v_gene: TRBV29-1
j_gene: TRBJ1-5
len: 11
abundance: few
CDR3aa: SVASDRNQPQH

v_gene: TRBV7-2
j_gene: TRBJ2-3
len: 10
abundance: NA
CDR3aa: ASSPGSDPQY

v_gene: TRBV5-1
j_gene: TRBJ2-7
len: 12
abundance: few
CDR3aa: ASSLVLGRAEQY

v_gene: TRBV29-1
j_gene: TRBJ1-2
len: 11
abundance: NA
CDR3aa: SVGAGRDYGYT

v_gene: TRBV5-1
j_gene: TRBJ2-7
len: 12
abundance: few
CDR3aa: ASSLTGSLHEQY

v_gene: TRBV5-1
j_gene: TRBJ2-3
len: 15
abundance: few
CDR3aa: ASSPTRTSGSADTQY

v_gene: TRBV5-6
j_gene: TRBJ2-3
len: 15
abundance: NA
CDR3aa: ASSLFTSGRITDTQY

v_gene: TRBV5-1
j_gene: TRBJ1-4
len: 13
abundance: NA
CDR3aa: ASSPSPSGNEKLF

v_gene: TRBV5-1
j_gene: TRBJ2-2
len: 13
abundance: few
CDR3aa: ASSVGLAGIGELF

v_gene: TRBV6-1
j_gene: TRBJ1-6
len: 11
abundance: NA
CDR3aa: ASSRDRNSPLH

v_gene: TRBV6-1
j_gene: TRBJ1-6
len: 12
abundance: few
CDR3aa: ASSDRDRGPPLH

v_gene: TRBV7-2
j_gene: TRBJ2-3
len: 13
abundance: NA
CDR3aa: ASSQRGSSTDTQY

v_gene: TRBV7-3
j_gene: TRBJ2-3
len: 13
abundance: many
CDR3aa: ASSPQGLRTDTQY

v_gene: TRBV28
j_gene: TRBJ1-5
len: 13
abundance: NA
CDR3aa: ASSLLEGGYQPQH

v_gene: TRBV6-1
j_gene: TRBJ2-5
len: 15
abundance: NA
CDR3aa: ASSPSTGTAILWAQY

v_gene: TRBV20-1
j_gene: TRBJ1-1
len: 14
abundance: NA
CDR3aa: SVIIPGGGSNTEAF

v_gene: TRBV5-5
j_gene: TRBJ1-1
len: 13
abundance: few
CDR3aa: ASSLLGQGRTEAF

v_gene: TRBV29-1
j_gene: TRBJ1-1
len: 12
abundance: NA
CDR3aa: SVEMGAGNTEAF

v_gene: TRBV20-1
j_gene: TRBJ2-3
len: 10
abundance: NA
CDR3aa: STSRRSDTQY

v_gene: TRBV6-5
j_gene: TRBJ2-3
len: 17
abundance: NA
CDR3aa: ASSSSILGLLLSTDTQY

v_gene: TRBV12-3/TRBV12-4
j_gene: TRBJ1-2
len: 10
abundance: few
CDR3aa: ASSLRQNSYT

v_gene: TRBV5-4
j_gene: TRBJ2-1
len: 13
abundance: few
CDR3aa: ASSQKRELYNEQF

v_gene: TRBV5-1
j_gene: TRBJ2-2
len: 13
abundance: NA
CDR3aa: ASSLAEQHTGELF

v_gene: TRBV7-2
j_gene: TRBJ2-3
len: 13
abundance: NA
CDR3aa: ASSLEREYLDTQY

v_gene: TRBV29-1
j_gene: TRBJ1-1
len: 11
abundance: NA
CDR3aa: GVLQTGASEAF

v_gene: TRBV20-1
j_gene: TRBJ2-2
len: 12
abundance: few
CDR3aa: SARASRGTGELF

v_gene: TRBV5-6
j_gene: TRBJ1-2
len: 16
abundance: NA
CDR3aa: ASSSLGADHGVNYGYT

v_gene: TRBV7-6
j_gene: TRBJ1-1
len: 12
abundance: once
CDR3aa: ASRGVTGNTEAF

v_gene: TRBV5-4
j_gene: TRBJ2-1
len: 14
abundance: NA
CDR3aa: ASSRGGRSSYNEQF

v_gene: TRBV7-2
j_gene: TRBJ2-1
len: 13
abundance: few
CDR3aa: ASSLRLAGHNEQF

v_gene: TRBV29-1
j_gene: TRBJ2-7
len: 9
abundance: NA
CDR3aa: SASIAYEQY

v_gene: TRBV4-3
j_gene: TRBJ1-1
len: 13
abundance: few
CDR3aa: ASSQEALLNTEAF

v_gene: TRBV9
j_gene: TRBJ2-1
len: 13
abundance: NA
CDR3aa: ASSVLAESYNEQF

v_gene: TRBV7-6
j_gene: TRBJ2-1
len: 13
abundance: NA
CDR3aa: ASSLLAGGPHEQF

v_gene: TRBV9
j_gene: TRBJ1-1
len: 15
abundance: NA
CDR3aa: ASSVVVGQGTNTEAF

v_gene: TRBV7-2
j_gene: TRBJ2-1
len: 14
abundance: NA
CDR3aa: ASSLLLAGAYNEQF